This is a list of T cell receptor beta chains from one sample in a study of T-cell memory formation after mild COVID-19. Each CDR3 protein gets one entry after TCRdb re-called the 5' RACE reads with MiXCR. The profile shows 150,000 to 200,000 distinct CDR3 sequences, around 21% of them singletons. The sequenced sample was PBMCs or a T cell subset sorted from them (not recorded which). The receptors derive from an adult woman who had mild COVID-19 (a few samples of this study predate the infection). Cell type and time point are not known. Each CDR3 is given with its conserved first and last residue. Each record gives: D gene, J gene, clone size, V gene, CDR3 protein, CDR3 DNA. D genes are given only for firm matches. Size values are once, few and many counts, or a class for expanded clones, and some rows have none.

- | TRBJ1-1 | - | TRBV5-1 | CASSLAGADVNTEAFF | TGCGCCAGCAGCTTGGCCGGAGCAGACGTGAACACTGAAGCTTTCTTT
- | TRBJ1-2 | - | TRBV3-1 | CASSPLGAPKPTF | TGTGCCAGCAGCCCATTGGGAGCCCCCAAGCCCACCTTC
TRBD1 | TRBJ2-3 | few | TRBV7-3 | CASSMTGVGADTQYF | TGTGCCAGCAGCATGACAGGGGTCGGCGCAGATACGCAGTATTTT
TRBD1 | TRBJ2-5 | - | TRBV11-2 | CASSLGLGQGPQETQYF | TGTGCCAGCAGCTTAGGGCTGGGACAGGGGCCCCAAGAGACCCAGTACTTC
TRBD1 | TRBJ1-2 | - | TRBV4-3 | CASSQAGTGGAHGYTF | TGCGCCAGCAGCCAAGCCGGGACAGGGGGCGCACATGGCTACACCTTC
- | TRBJ1-5 | - | TRBV28 | CASSSPSGTSNQPQHF | TGTGCCAGCAGTTCTCCCTCCGGGACGTCCAATCAGCCCCAGCATTTT
TRBD1 | TRBJ2-1 | - | TRBV12-3/TRBV12-4 | CASSGRDRNYNEQFF | TGTGCCAGCAGTGGCCGGGACAGGAATTACAATGAGCAGTTCTTC
- | TRBJ2-7 | - | TRBV28 | CASSFNPRDDEQYF | TGTGCCAGCAGTTTCAATCCCCGGGACGACGAGCAGTACTTC
TRBD1 | TRBJ1-4 | - | TRBV25-1 | CASCPRTGVEKLFF | TGTGCCAGCTGCCCCAGGACAGGGGTTGAAAAACTGTTTTTT
- | TRBJ1-3 | - | TRBV7-6 | CASSFGRSDSGNTIYF | TGTGCCAGCAGCTTTGGGCGATCCGACTCTGGAAACACCATATATTTT
- | TRBJ2-3 | - | TRBV12-3/TRBV12-4 | CASSFVSGLDTQYF | TGTGCCAGCAGTTTTGTATCGGGGTTAGATACGCAGTATTTT
TRBD1 | TRBJ1-1 | - | TRBV6-6 | CASRSDRGQGNTEAFF | TGTGCCAGCAGGTCCGATCGGGGACAGGGGAACACTGAAGCTTTCTTT
- | TRBJ1-2 | few | TRBV20-1 | CSARGVSGYTF | TGCAGTGCTAGGGGGGTGTCGGGCTACACCTTC
- | TRBJ2-5 | few | TRBV7-3 | CASSLQGALGETQYF | TGTGCCAGCAGCTTACAAGGGGCTTTGGGAGAGACCCAGTACTTC
TRBD1 | TRBJ2-7 | - | TRBV18 | CASSSGLTGGYEQYF | TGTGCCAGCTCATCGGGTCTTACAGGGGGATACGAGCAGTACTTC
TRBD2 | TRBJ2-1 | - | TRBV12-3/TRBV12-4 | CASSLLTSGSGWIEQFF | TGTGCCAGCAGTTTATTGACTAGCGGGAGCGGGTGGATTGAGCAGTTCTTC
- | TRBJ1-1 | - | TRBV20-1 | CSASDTPPGEAFF | TGCAGTGCTTCGGACACCCCCCCTGGAGAAGCTTTCTTT
- | TRBJ1-2 | - | TRBV6-6 | CASSYDKWSYGYTF | TGTGCCAGCAGTTACGACAAGTGGAGCTATGGCTACACCTTC
- | TRBJ2-1 | - | TRBV18 | CASSPVWQGRGNEQFF | TGTGCCAGCTCACCAGTTTGGCAAGGACGCGGCAATGAGCAGTTCTTC
TRBD2 | TRBJ2-4 | - | TRBV19 | CASSIVAGELVGYVVKNIQYF | TGTGCCAGTAGTATTGTGGCGGGAGAATTGGTGGGATATGTAGTTAAAAACATTCAGTACTTC
- | TRBJ1-6 | - | TRBV13 | CASSSRGRDDSPLHF | TGTGCCAGCAGCTCACGTGGACGGGACGATTCACCCCTCCACTTT
TRBD1 | TRBJ2-1 | few | TRBV11-2 | CASSPTGQVGGLNEQFF | TGTGCCAGCAGCCCAACAGGACAGGTTGGGGGCTTGAATGAGCAGTTCTTC
- | TRBJ1-5 | - | TRBV12-3/TRBV12-4 | CASSSSQHLARHF | TGTGCCAGCAGTTCCTCGCAGCATCTTGCCCGCCATTTT
- | TRBJ1-4 | - | TRBV5-4 | CASSGRGGNEKLFF | TGTGCCAGCAGCGGCAGGGGAGGGAATGAAAAACTGTTTTTT
TRBD2 | TRBJ2-7 | - | TRBV13 | CASRDGLAAYEQYF | TGTGCCAGCAGGGATGGACTAGCGGCATACGAGCAGTACTTC
TRBD1 | TRBJ1-5 | - | TRBV6-4 | CASSDGDSLSRPQHF | TGTGCCAGCAGTGACGGGGACAGCCTATCTCGGCCCCAGCATTTT
TRBD1 | TRBJ2-1 | - | TRBV9 | CASSVGTVGDEQFF | TGTGCCAGCAGCGTTGGGACAGTTGGCGATGAGCAGTTCTTC
- | TRBJ1-1 | - | TRBV5-4 | CASSLGQRYTEAFF | TGTGCCAGCAGCTTGGGGCAGAGATACACTGAAGCTTTCTTT
TRBD2 | TRBJ2-1 | - | TRBV14 | CASSHPGGTSGSGEQFF | TGTGCCAGCAGCCATCCGGGAGGGACTAGCGGGAGTGGTGAGCAGTTCTTC
TRBD1 | TRBJ2-1 | few | TRBV27 | CASSTIRQGEDNEQFF | TGTGCCAGCAGTACCATTAGACAGGGTGAGGACAATGAGCAGTTCTTC
- | TRBJ2-7 | few | TRBV6-6 | CASSYQGRSTYEQYF | TGTGCCAGCAGTTATCAGGGGCGATCTACCTACGAGCAGTACTTC
TRBD2 | TRBJ2-2 | many | TRBV4-1 | CASSYGGAIGELFF | TGCGCCAGCAGCTACGGGGGGGCAATCGGGGAGCTGTTTTTT
TRBD1 | TRBJ2-2 | - | TRBV7-9 | CASTGTGLNTGELFF | TGTGCCAGCACAGGGACAGGTCTTAACACCGGGGAGCTGTTTTTT
TRBD1 | TRBJ2-2 | - | TRBV29-1 | CSVQPGQSNTGELFF | TGCAGCGTTCAACCGGGACAGTCGAACACCGGGGAGCTGTTTTTT
- | TRBJ2-5 | few | TRBV12-3/TRBV12-4 | CASTPPVAEETQYF | TGTGCCAGCACCCCTCCAGTAGCGGAAGAGACCCAGTACTTC
- | TRBJ1-1 | few | TRBV5-5 | CASSLDPGPLFGTEAFF | TGTGCCAGCAGCTTGGATCCGGGACCCCTTTTCGGCACTGAAGCTTTCTTT
TRBD1 | TRBJ2-1 | - | TRBV7-7 | CASSLATGGWNEQFF | TGTGCCAGCAGCTTAGCCACAGGGGGCTGGAATGAGCAGTTCTTC
TRBD2 | TRBJ2-5 | - | TRBV11-3 | CASTTRRLAAIETQYF | TGTGCCAGCACCACTAGAAGACTAGCGGCTATAGAGACCCAGTACTTC
TRBD1 | TRBJ2-5 | few | TRBV3-1 | CASSQGSTGTGEETQYF | TGTGCCAGCAGCCAAGGGTCGACCGGGACAGGGGAAGAGACCCAGTACTTC
- | TRBJ1-5 | few | TRBV25-1 | CASSVGFQPQHF | TGTGCCAGCAGTGTGGGATTTCAGCCCCAGCATTTT
TRBD1 | TRBJ1-1 | - | TRBV10-3 | CAISESTSYTGEVTEAFF | TGTGCCATCAGTGAGTCGACCTCCTATACAGGGGAAGTCACTGAAGCTTTCTTT
- | TRBJ1-1 | - | TRBV9 | CASSVEGHDTEAFF | TGTGCCAGCAGCGTAGAAGGGCATGACACTGAAGCTTTCTTT